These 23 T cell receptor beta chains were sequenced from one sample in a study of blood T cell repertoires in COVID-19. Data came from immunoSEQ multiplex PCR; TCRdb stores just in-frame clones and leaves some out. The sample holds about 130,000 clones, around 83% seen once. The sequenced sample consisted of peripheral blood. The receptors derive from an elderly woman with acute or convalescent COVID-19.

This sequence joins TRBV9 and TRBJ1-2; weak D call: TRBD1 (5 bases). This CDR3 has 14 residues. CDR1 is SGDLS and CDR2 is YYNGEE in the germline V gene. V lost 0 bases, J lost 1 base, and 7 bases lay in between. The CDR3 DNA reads TGTGCCAGCAGCGTAGGGGGCCTTAACTATGGCTACACCTTC. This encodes CASSVGGLNYGYTF.

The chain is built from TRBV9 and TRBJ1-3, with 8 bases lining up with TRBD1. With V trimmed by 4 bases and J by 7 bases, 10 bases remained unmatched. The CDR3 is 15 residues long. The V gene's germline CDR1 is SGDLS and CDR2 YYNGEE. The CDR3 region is CASSSSDRGRNTIYF. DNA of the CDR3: TGTGCCAGCAGCTCCAGCGACAGGGGAAGGAACACCATATATTTT.

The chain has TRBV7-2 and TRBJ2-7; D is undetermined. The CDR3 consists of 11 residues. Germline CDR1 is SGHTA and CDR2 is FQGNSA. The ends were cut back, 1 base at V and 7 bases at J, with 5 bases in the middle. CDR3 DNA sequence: TGTGCCAGCAGCTTAGAATCGGAGCAGTACTTC. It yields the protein CASSLESEQYF.

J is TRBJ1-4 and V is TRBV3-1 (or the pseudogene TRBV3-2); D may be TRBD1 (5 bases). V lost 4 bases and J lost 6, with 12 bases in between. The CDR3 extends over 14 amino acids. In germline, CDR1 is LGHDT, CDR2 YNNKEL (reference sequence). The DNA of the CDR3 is TGTGCCAGCAGCCCTCTGTCAGGGCATGAAAAACTGTTTTTT. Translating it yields CASSPLSGHEKLFF.

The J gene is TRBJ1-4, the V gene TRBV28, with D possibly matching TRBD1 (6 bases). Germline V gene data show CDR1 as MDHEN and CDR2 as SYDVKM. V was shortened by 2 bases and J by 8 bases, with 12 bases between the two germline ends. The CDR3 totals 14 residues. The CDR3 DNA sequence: TGTGCCAGCAGTTTACCAGGGGCCGGCGAAAAACTGTTTTTT. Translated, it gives CASSLPGAGEKLFF.

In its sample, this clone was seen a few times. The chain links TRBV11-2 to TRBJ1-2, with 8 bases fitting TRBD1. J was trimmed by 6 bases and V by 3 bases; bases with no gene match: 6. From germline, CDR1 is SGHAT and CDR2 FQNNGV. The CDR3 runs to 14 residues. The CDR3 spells CASSFGQGGDGYTF. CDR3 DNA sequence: TGTGCCAGCAGCTTCGGACAGGGTGGCGATGGCTACACCTTC.

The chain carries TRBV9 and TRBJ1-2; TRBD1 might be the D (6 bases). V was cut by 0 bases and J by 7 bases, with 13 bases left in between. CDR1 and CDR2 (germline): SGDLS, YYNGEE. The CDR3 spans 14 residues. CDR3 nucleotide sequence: TGTGCCAGCAGCGTAGATCTGGGGGCGCGTGGCTACACCTTC. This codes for CASSVDLGARGYTF.

The CDR3 spells CASGLGPGRTVRNEQYF. CDR3 nucleotides: TGTGCTAGTGGTTTGGGACCTGGCCGGACAGTAAGGAACGAGCAGTACTTC. The genes are TRBV12-5 and TRBJ2-7; D might be TRBD1 (6 bases). Germline values: CDR1 LGHNT, CDR2 FRNRAP. CDR3 length equals 17 residues. Deletions cut 1 base from V and 5 bases from J, with 21 bases between.

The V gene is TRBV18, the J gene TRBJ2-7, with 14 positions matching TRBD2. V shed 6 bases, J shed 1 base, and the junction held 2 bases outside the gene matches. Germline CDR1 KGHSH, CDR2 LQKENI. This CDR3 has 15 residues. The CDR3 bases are TGTGCCAGCTCTTGGACTAGCGGGGGGTCCTACGAGCAGTACTTC. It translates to CASSWTSGGSYEQYF. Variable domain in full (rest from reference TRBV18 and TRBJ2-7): NAGVMQNPRHLVRRRGQEARLRCSPMKGHSHVYWYRQLPEEGLKFMVYLQKENIIDESGMPKERFSAEFPKEGPSILRIQQVVRGDSAAYFCASSWTSGGSYEQYFGPGTRLTVT.

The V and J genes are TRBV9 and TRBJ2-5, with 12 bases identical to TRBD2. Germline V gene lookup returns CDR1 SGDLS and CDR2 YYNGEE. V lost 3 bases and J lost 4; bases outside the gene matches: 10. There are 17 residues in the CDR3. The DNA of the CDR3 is TGTGCCAGCAGCGATGGTTCTAGCGGGGGGGCTACAGAGACCCAGTACTTC. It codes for CASSDGSSGGATETQYF.

CDR3 sequence reads: CASSIDTDRGAGNQPQHF. The CDR3 DNA sequence: TGTGCCAGTAGTATAGACACGGACAGGGGGGCTGGCAATCAGCCCCAGCATTTT. The chain carries TRBV19 and TRBJ1-5; 10 bases line up with TRBD1. The germline V gene has CDR1 LNHDA and CDR2 SQIVND (reference sequence). CDR3 size: 18 residues. The trim removed 0 bases at V and 2 bases at J, leaving 7 bases unmatched.

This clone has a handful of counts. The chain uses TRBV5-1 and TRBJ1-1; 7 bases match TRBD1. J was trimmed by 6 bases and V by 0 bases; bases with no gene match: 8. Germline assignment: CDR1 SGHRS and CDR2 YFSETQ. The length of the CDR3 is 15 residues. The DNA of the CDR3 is TGCGCCAGCAGCTTGGGAACGTACGACAGGGCTGAAGCTTTCTTT. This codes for CASSLGTYDRAEAFF.

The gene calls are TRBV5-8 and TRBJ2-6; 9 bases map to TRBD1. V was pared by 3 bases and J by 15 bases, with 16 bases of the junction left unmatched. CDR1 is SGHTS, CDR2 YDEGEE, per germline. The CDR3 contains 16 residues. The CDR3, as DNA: TGTGCCAGCAGCTCCGGAGAGAACAGGGGGCGGAGAGACCTGACTTTC. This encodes CASSSGENRGRRDLTF.

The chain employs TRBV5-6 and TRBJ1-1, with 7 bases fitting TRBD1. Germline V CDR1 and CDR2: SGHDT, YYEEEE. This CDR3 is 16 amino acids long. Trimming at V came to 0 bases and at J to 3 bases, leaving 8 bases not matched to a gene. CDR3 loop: CASSLAWDRPDTEAFF. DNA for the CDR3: TGTGCCAGCAGCTTGGCCTGGGACAGACCGGACACTGAAGCTTTCTTT.

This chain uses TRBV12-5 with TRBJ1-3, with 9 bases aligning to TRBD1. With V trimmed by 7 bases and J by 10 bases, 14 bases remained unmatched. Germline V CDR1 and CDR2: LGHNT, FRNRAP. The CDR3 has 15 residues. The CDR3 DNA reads TGTGCTAGTGCCCTCCTGGAACAGGGGGCTAATACCATATATTTT. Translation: CASALLEQGANTIYF.

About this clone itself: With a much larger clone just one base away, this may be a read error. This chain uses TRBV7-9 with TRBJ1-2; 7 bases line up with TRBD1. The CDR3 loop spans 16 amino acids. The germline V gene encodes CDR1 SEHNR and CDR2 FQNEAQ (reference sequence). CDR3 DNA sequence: TGTGCCAGCAACTTATCCCATGGACAGGCGATGTTCGGCTACACCTTC. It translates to CASNLSHGQAMFGYTF.

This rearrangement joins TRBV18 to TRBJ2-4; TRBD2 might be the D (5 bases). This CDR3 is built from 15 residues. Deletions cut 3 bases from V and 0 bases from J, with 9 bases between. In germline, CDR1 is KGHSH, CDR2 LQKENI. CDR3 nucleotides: TGTGCCAGCTCACCCTCAGGACTAGCCAAAAACATTCAGTACTTC. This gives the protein CASSPSGLAKNIQYF.

The CDR3 DNA reads as TGTGCCAGTAGTATTCCCGGGACAGGGGGTTATCAGCCCCAGCATTTT. This encodes CASSIPGTGGYQPQHF. The rearrangement links TRBV19 to TRBJ1-5; the match to TRBD1 covers 11 bases. Germline V gives CDR1 LNHDA, CDR2 SQIVND (reference sequence). This CDR3 is 16 amino acids long. V was clipped by 3 bases and J by 5 bases; unmatched bases: 6.

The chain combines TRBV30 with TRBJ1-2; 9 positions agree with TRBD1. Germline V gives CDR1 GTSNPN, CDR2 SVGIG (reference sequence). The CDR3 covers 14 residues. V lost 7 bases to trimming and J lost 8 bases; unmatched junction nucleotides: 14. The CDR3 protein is CASNPGQGRGGYTF. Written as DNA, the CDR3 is TGTGCCTCGAATCCGGGACAGGGACGGGGAGGCTACACCTTC.

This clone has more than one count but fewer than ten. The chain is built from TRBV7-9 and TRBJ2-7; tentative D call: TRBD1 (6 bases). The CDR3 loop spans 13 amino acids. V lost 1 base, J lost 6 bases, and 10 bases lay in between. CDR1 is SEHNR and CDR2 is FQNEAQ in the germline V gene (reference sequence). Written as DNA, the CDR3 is TGTGCCAGCAGCTTAGATACAGGGCGCGAGCAGTACTTC. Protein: CASSLDTGREQYF.

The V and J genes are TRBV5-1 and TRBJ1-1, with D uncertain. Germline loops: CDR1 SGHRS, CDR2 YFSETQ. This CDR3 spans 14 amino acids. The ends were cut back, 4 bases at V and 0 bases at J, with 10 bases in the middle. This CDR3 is CASSRQSVNTEAFF. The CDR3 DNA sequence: TGCGCCAGCAGCCGCCAATCAGTGAACACTGAAGCTTTCTTT.

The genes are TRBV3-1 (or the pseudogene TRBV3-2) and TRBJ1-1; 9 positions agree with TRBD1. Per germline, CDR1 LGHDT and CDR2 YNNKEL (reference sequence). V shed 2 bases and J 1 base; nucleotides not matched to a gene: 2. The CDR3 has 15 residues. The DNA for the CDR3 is TGTGCCAGCAGCCAATGGGGACAGGGGAACACTGAAGCTTTCTTT. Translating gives CASSQWGQGNTEAFF.

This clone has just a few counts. The CDR3 protein is CASSPGVSQPQHF. DNA for the CDR3: TGTGCCAGCAGCCCCGGGGTATCCCAGCCCCAGCATTTT. This chain uses TRBV7-2 with TRBJ1-5; no definite D call. The CDR3 totals 13 residues. V was trimmed by 5 bases and J by 7 bases, leaving 12 bases between them. Germline values: CDR1 SGHTA, CDR2 FQGNSA. The whole variable domain, remainder taken from reference TRBV7-2 and TRBJ1-5, is GAGVSQSPSNKVTEKGKDVELRCDPISGHTALYWYRQSLGQGLEFLIYFQGNSAPDKSGLPSDRFSAERTGGSVSTLTIQRTQQEDSAVYLCASSPGVSQPQHFGDGTRLSIL.